This TCR beta chain was captured by sequencing in a study of T-cell reconstitution after alpha-beta-depleted transplantation in children. This clonotype was recorded many times. No antigen is known for it. From germline, CDR1 is SGHRS and CDR2 YFSETQ. V dropped 1 base and J dropped 4 bases, with 14 bases sitting between them. This CDR3 region has 15 residues. Study-wide results and limits: The origin of alpha-beta T cells about two months after transplant was reportedly several hundred expanded graft clones. Some patients' high day-60 TCRbeta diversity was attributed to recipient cells surviving conditioning. Newly made T cells mostly supplied T-cell counts and diversity one year after transplant.

As it was prepared, the TCRbeta library received unique molecular identifiers. Each CDR3 protein gets one entry after TCRdb re-called the PCR reads with MiXCR. The table records fewer than 350,000 distinct CDR3 sequences, just over 7.5% of them present only once. Specimen: peripheral blood, collected 360 days after TCRalphabeta/CD19-depleted stem cell transplant. The V gene is TRBV5-1, the J gene TRBJ1-1; D gene ambiguous. This clonotype was sampled from a female patient between 2 and 15 years old who had a stem cell transplant for Fanconi anemia, so the T cells may come from the graft donor. CDR3 loop: CASSLFLKGSTEAFF. As DNA, the CDR3 is TGCGCCAGCAGCTTGTTCCTCAAGGGAAGCACTGAAGCTTTCTTT.